These 16 T cell receptor beta chains originate from one sample sequenced in a study of blood T cell repertoires in COVID-19. The repertoire was sequenced with immunoSEQ multiplex PCR; TCRdb's copy has only in-frame clones and lacks some. The sample records hundreds of thousands of clones, approximately 82% being singletons. The material sequenced was peripheral blood. The receptors originated from a woman older than 75 with acute or convalescent COVID-19.

The rearrangement links TRBV19 to TRBJ2-7; 9 bases fit TRBD2. Germline CDR1 reads LNHDA; CDR2 reads SQIVND (reference sequence). V was clipped by 0 bases and J by 6 bases; unmatched bases: 9. This CDR3 is built from 16 residues. The CDR3 region is CASSIDGISGRSEQYF. The CDR3 region has the DNA TGTGCCAGTAGTATAGACGGGATTAGCGGGAGAAGCGAGCAGTACTTC.

The chain joins TRBV6-5 to TRBJ2-5, with D hard to call. The CDR3 sequence is 15 residues long. The V and J ends lost 6 bases and 2 bases respectively, with 16 bases between them. Looked up from germline, CDR1 is MNHEY and CDR2 is SVGAGI. This CDR3 reads CASSPNTAGQETQYF. In DNA form, the CDR3 reads TGTGCCAGCAGCCCAAATACGGCAGGACAAGAGACCCAGTACTTC.

The CDR3 bases are TGTGCCAGCAGATCGATCGGGGAAGAGACCCAGTACTTC. Translation: CASRSIGEETQYF. The chain uses TRBV6-4 and TRBJ2-5, with D possibly TRBD2 on 5 matching bases. The CDR3 covers 13 residues. V lost 6 bases to trimming and J lost 3 bases, with 11 bases between them. CDR1 MRHNA and CDR2 SNTAGT come from the germline V gene.

This clone appeared a single time. A junction end diverges from the germline sequence, so it may reflect a read error. At the DNA level, this CDR3 is encoded by other sequences in the same sample as well. The gene calls are TRBV3-1 (or the pseudogene TRBV3-2) and TRBJ2-7; 7 bases map to TRBD2. The CDR3 loop spans 13 amino acids. The germline gives CDR1 LGHDT, CDR2 YNNKEL (reference sequence). The CDR3 coding sequence is TGTGCCAGCGGCCAGACTAGCACCTACGAGCAGTACTTT. Its protein is CASGQTSTYEQYF.

The gene calls are TRBV19 and TRBJ1-4; weak D call: TRBD1 (6 bases). This CDR3 has 16 amino acids. In germline, CDR1 is LNHDA, CDR2 SQIVND (reference sequence). Between the trimmed V and J ends, which lost 6 bases and 7 bases, there was a span of 21 bases. The CDR3, as DNA: TGTGCCAGTAGGGAAGATACTTCAGGGGTCGGTGAAAAACTGTTTTTT. Translating it yields CASREDTSGVGEKLFF.

This clone was observed a few times. The chain uses TRBV11-1 and TRBJ1-1; D perhaps matches TRBD1 (5 bases). Trimming removed 3 bases from V and 1 base from J, with 15 bases in between. CDR1 is SGHAT, CDR2 FQDESV, per germline (reference sequence). The CDR3 is 16 amino acids. CDR3 sequence (DNA): TGTGCCAGCAGCTTCCCAGGGATGAGCACGAACACTGAAGCTTTCTTT. As protein: CASSFPGMSTNTEAFF.

This clone was observed a single time. The chain couples TRBV5-1 to TRBJ2-7; TRBD2 matches at 13 bases. CDR3 length: 17 residues. Germline-derived CDR1 and CDR2 are SGHRS and YFSETQ. The V and J ends lost 5 bases and 3 bases, in that order; junction bases with no gene match: 11. Written as DNA, the CDR3 is TGCGCCAGCAGTCACGGGACTAGCGGGGAGATCCTCTACGAGCAGTACTTC. Encoded protein: CASSHGTSGEILYEQYF.

The chain has TRBV24-1 and TRBJ1-4, with TRBD1 identical over 10 bases. CDR1 and CDR2 from the germline V gene are KGHDR and SFDVKD. CDR3 size: 15 residues. V was pared by 4 bases and J by 7 bases, with 5 bases of the junction left unmatched. CDR3 in DNA: TGTGCCACCAGTGACCCCGGGACAGGGGCTGAAAAACTGTTTTTT. Protein sequence: CATSDPGTGAEKLFF.

This clone was counted once. The chain uses TRBV30 and TRBJ2-1; tentative D call: TRBD2 (6 bases). Germline CDR1 GTSNPN, CDR2 SVGIG (reference sequence). The CDR3 sequence is 15 residues long. Between the trimmed V and J ends, which lost 3 bases and 2 bases, there was a span of 14 bases. The CDR3 loop is CAWREGGLAYNEQFF. Written as DNA, the CDR3 is TGTGCCTGGAGGGAGGGCGGTCTTGCCTACAATGAGCAGTTCTTC.

The chain has TRBV5-1 and TRBJ2-7; 12 bases map to TRBD2. J gave up 2 bases and V 0 bases, and 6 bases lay outside the gene matches. The germline V gene encodes CDR1 SGHRS and CDR2 YFSETQ. This CDR3 comprises 17 residues. The CDR3 DNA sequence: TGCGCCAGCAGCTTGGCGGCTAGCGGGAGGGCCCCCTACGAGCAGTACTTC. Its translation is CASSLAASGRAPYEQYF.

The V and J genes are TRBV20-1 and TRBJ2-3, with D possibly matching TRBD2 (5 bases). Germline V lookup: CDR1 DFQATT, CDR2 SNEGSKA (reference sequence). This CDR3 has 11 amino acids. V shed 3 bases and J shed 11 bases, with 12 bases lying between them. The CDR3: CSARVDSLQYF. For the CDR3, the DNA is TGCAGTGCTAGGGTGGACTCACTGCAGTATTTT.

The chain carries TRBV29-1 and TRBJ2-7; 8 bases are shared with TRBD1. The CDR3 extends over 12 amino acids. Germline V gene lookup returns CDR1 SQVTM and CDR2 ANQGSEA. The V segment lost 3 bases and the J segment 5 bases; nucleotides outside the gene matches: 3. CDR3 sequence (DNA): TGCAGCGTTGATCGACAGGGGAACGAGCAGTACTTC. Amino acids: CSVDRQGNEQYF.

In regard to this clone: This same CDR3 is encoded by further DNA sequences in the sample. The chain recombines TRBV2 with TRBJ1-1, with 7 bases lining up with TRBD1. Germline CDR1 reads SNHLY; CDR2 reads FYNNEI. V gave up 5 bases and J gave up 2 bases; unmatched junction bases: 2. The CDR3 extends over 13 amino acids. This chain's CDR3 is CASSRQGNTEAFF. In DNA, the CDR3 is TGTGCCAGCAGTCGACAGGGAAACACTGAAGCTTTCTTT.

The chain combines TRBV7-8 with TRBJ2-1; the match to TRBD1 covers 8 bases. With V trimmed by 4 bases and J by 5 bases, 1 base remained unmatched. CDR1 and CDR2 (germline): SGHVS, FQNEAQ. CDR3 length: 13 amino acids. This CDR3 is CASSSGQDNEQFF. The CDR3 DNA follows: TGTGCCAGCAGCTCGGGACAGGACAATGAGCAGTTCTTC.

The chain has TRBV27 and TRBJ1-2; 10 positions agree with TRBD1. The CDR3 spans 14 residues. With V trimmed by 6 bases and J by 2 bases, 3 bases remained unmatched. Germline loops: CDR1 MNHEY, CDR2 SMNVEV (reference sequence). CDR3 DNA sequence: TGTGCCAGCAGGGGGACAGGGGTAAACTATGGCTACACCTTC. Amino acid sequence: CASRGTGVNYGYTF.

This clone was observed a few times. The gene calls are TRBV10-3 and TRBJ1-2; D unresolved. CDR1 is ENHRY and CDR2 is SYGVKD in the germline V gene. V was shortened by 5 bases and J by 2 bases, with 6 bases between the two germline ends. This CDR3 region has 12 residues. The CDR3 DNA sequence: TGTGCCATCAGTACGGGGAACTATGGCTACACCTTC. Translating gives CAISTGNYGYTF.